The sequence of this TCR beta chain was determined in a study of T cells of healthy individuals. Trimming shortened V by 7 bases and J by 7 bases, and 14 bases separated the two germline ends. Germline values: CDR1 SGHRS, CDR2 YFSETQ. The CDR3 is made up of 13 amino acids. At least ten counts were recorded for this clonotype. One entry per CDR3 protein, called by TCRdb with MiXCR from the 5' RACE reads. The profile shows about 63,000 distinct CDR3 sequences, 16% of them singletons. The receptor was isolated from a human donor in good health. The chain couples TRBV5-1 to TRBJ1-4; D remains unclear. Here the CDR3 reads CASAPSAGEKLFF. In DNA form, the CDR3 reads TGCGCCAGCGCGCCGTCTGCGGGTGAAAAACTGTTTTTT.